This passage covers 29 T cell receptor beta chains from one sample sequenced in a study of blood T cell repertoires in COVID-19. Repertoires were generated with immunoSEQ multiplex PCR, while TCRdb's copy carries only in-frame clones and drops some. The data show about 14,000 clones, with about 83% seen just once and approximately 15% held by the top ten. The sequencing input was peripheral blood. Receptors originate from a human donor with active COVID-19. The donor label of this sample is uncertain.

The chain is built from TRBV28 and TRBJ2-7; 7 nucleotides align to TRBD1. Looked up from germline, CDR1 is MDHEN and CDR2 is SYDVKM. This CDR3 contains 14 residues. V lost 6 bases, J lost 1 base, and 6 bases stayed unmatched. DNA for the CDR3: TGTGCCAGCAGCCCCTACAGGGGATCCTACGAGCAGTACTTC. The encoded protein is CASSPYRGSYEQYF.

V is TRBV6-5 and J is TRBJ1-2; possible D gene TRBD1, 5 bases. This CDR3 is 13 amino acids long. Looked up from germline, CDR1 is MNHEY and CDR2 is SVGAGI. The V end lost 8 bases, the J end lost 3 bases, and 13 bases lay between the germline ends. The CDR3 loop reads CASSGDGYYGYTF. CDR3 nucleotides: TGTGCCAGCTCGGGGGACGGTTACTATGGCTACACCTTC.

This clone appeared once. This chain uses TRBV4-3 with TRBJ2-7; TRBD2 agrees at 13 bases. CDR1 is LGHNA, CDR2 YSLEER, per germline. This CDR3 has 15 residues. The J segment lost 2 bases and the V segment lost 3 bases, leaving 1 base of the junction unmatched. In DNA, the CDR3 is TGCGCCAGCAGCCAGGGGACTAGCGGGACCTACGAGCAGTACTTC. Translation: CASSQGTSGTYEQYF.

The genes are TRBV5-4 and TRBJ2-5; maybe TRBD2 (6 bases). CDR3 length: 16 residues. Trimming stripped 4 bases from V and 2 bases from J, with 18 bases between. Germline lookup yields CDR1 SGHNT and CDR2 YYREEE (reference sequence). The CDR3 DNA reads as TGTGCCAGCAGCACCGGGACTCGAAGGACGCAAGAGACCCAGTACTTC. Translating it yields CASSTGTRRTQETQYF.

This sequence joins TRBV9 and TRBJ1-3, with D unresolved. CDR1 SGDLS and CDR2 YYNGEE come from the germline V gene. The CDR3 consists of 14 residues. V gave up 3 bases and J gave up 0 bases, with 7 bases separating them. CDR3 in DNA: TGTGCCAGCAGCGGTTTCCTCTCTGGAAACACCATATATTTT. Translating it yields CASSGFLSGNTIYF.

The CDR3 loop reads CASSLTRGSYEQYF. As DNA, the CDR3 is TGTGCCAGCAGTCTCACGCGGGGTTCCTACGAGCAGTACTTC. The genes are TRBV7-8 and TRBJ2-7; a possible D gene is TRBD2 (6 bases). Looked up from germline, CDR1 is SGHVS and CDR2 is FQNEAQ. Trimming took off 6 bases at V and 1 base at J, with 13 bases between the two ends. The CDR3 runs 14 residues.

The gene calls are TRBV9 and TRBJ2-1; TRBD1 matches 8 bases. With V trimmed by 4 bases and J by 4 bases, 7 bases remained unmatched. The V gene's germline CDR1 is SGDLS and CDR2 YYNGEE. The CDR3 sequence is 15 residues long. The CDR3 DNA follows: TGTGCCAGCAGCTCACAGGGGGACCCTTACAATGAGCAGTTCTTC. Its translation is CASSSQGDPYNEQFF.

This clone was observed once. The chain employs TRBV5-6 and TRBJ2-7; 9 nucleotides match TRBD1. Germline V gene lookup returns CDR1 SGHDT and CDR2 YYEEEE. The CDR3 spans 15 residues. V was pared by 4 bases and J by 3 bases, with 8 bases of the junction left unmatched. The CDR3 nucleotides read TGTGCCAGCAGCCCGACGGGACAGGGATTCTACGAGCAGTACTTC. It translates to CASSPTGQGFYEQYF. The full variable domain, completed using reference TRBV5-6 and TRBJ2-7, is DAGVTQSPTHLIKTRGQQVTLRCSPKSGHDTVSWYQQALGQGPQFIFQYYEEEERQRGNFPDRFSGHQFPNYSSELNVNALLLGDSALYLCASSPTGQGFYEQYFGPGTRLTVT.

The gene calls are TRBV19 and TRBJ2-7, with 7 bases aligning to TRBD1. The CDR3 is 15 residues long. The trim removed 5 bases at V and 3 bases at J, leaving 10 bases unmatched. CDR1 is LNHDA, CDR2 SQIVND, per germline (reference sequence). The CDR3 loop is CASSDLPGQSYEQYF. In nucleotides, the CDR3 is TGTGCCAGTAGTGACTTACCGGGACAGAGCTACGAGCAGTACTTC.

This chain connects TRBV6-2 or TRBV6-3 to TRBJ1-5; D gene uncertain. CDR3 length: 14 amino acids. The V gene lost 2 bases and the J gene lost 6 bases, with 11 bases spanning the gap. Germline CDR1 and CDR2: MNHEY and SVGEGT. CDR3 DNA sequence: TGTGCCAGCAGTTACAGCCGGGGAGGTCAGCCCCAGCATTTT. Translated: CASSYSRGGQPQHF.

The chain recombines TRBV28 with TRBJ1-6, with D tentatively TRBD1 (5 bases). Germline CDR1 MDHEN, CDR2 SYDVKM. V lost 3 bases and J 0 bases, leaving 9 bases between the germline ends. CDR3 length equals 16 residues. As DNA, the CDR3 is TGTGCCAGCAGTTTGACAGAAGGCTCCTATAATTCACCCCTCCACTTT. The encoded protein is CASSLTEGSYNSPLHF.

A few counts support this clone. The chain combines TRBV5-6 with TRBJ2-7; 8 nucleotides line up with TRBD1. CDR3 length: 15 residues. The V gene's germline CDR1 is SGHDT and CDR2 YYEEEE. After removal of 0 bases from V and 4 bases from J, the junction contained 6 bases not matched to a gene. CDR3 nucleotide sequence: TGTGCCAGCAGCTTGGTCGGACAGGGAATGTACGAGCAGTACTTC. Translating it yields CASSLVGQGMYEQYF.

The chain has TRBV5-6 and TRBJ2-7; 7 nucleotides agree with TRBD1. This CDR3 has 15 amino acids. V was pared by 4 bases and J by 4 bases, with 11 bases of the junction left unmatched. CDR1 and CDR2 (germline): SGHDT, YYEEEE. The CDR3 DNA sequence: TGTGCCAGCAGCCTAGATCCGGGACAGTTATACGAGCAGTACTTC. Encoded protein: CASSLDPGQLYEQYF.

The chain is built from TRBV29-1 and TRBJ1-1; 8 bases are shared with TRBD1. Looked up from germline, CDR1 is SQVTM and CDR2 is ANQGSEA. The CDR3 loop spans 15 amino acids. V shed 1 base, J shed 1 base, and the junction held 5 bases outside the gene matches. This CDR3 reads CSVEGYRGKNTEAFF. DNA of the CDR3: TGCAGCGTTGAAGGTTACAGGGGGAAGAACACTGAAGCTTTCTTT.

The chain employs TRBV18 and TRBJ1-5; 8 bases map to TRBD1. Trimming removed 3 bases from V and 0 bases from J; junction bases left unmatched: 10. CDR1 KGHSH and CDR2 LQKENI come from the germline V gene. The CDR3 consists of 18 residues. The CDR3 coding sequence is TGTGCCAGCTCACCGAACCCCAGGGGGCCAAATAGCAATCAGCCCCAGCATTTT. Translation: CASSPNPRGPNSNQPQHF.

The chain couples TRBV28 to TRBJ2-3, with D tentatively TRBD1 (5 bases). Trimming removed 3 bases from V and 3 bases from J, with 16 bases in between. Looked up from germline, CDR1 is MDHEN and CDR2 is SYDVKM. The CDR3 totals 16 residues. The CDR3 loop reads CASSLSKGLRTDTQYF. The CDR3 DNA sequence: TGTGCCAGCAGTTTGAGCAAGGGGTTGAGAACAGATACGCAGTATTTT.

The V and J genes are TRBV14 and TRBJ2-1; D gene uncertain. From germline, CDR1 is SGHDN and CDR2 FVKESK. The CDR3 runs 15 residues. Trimming left V 3 bases short and J 2 bases short, with 11 bases between. The CDR3 region is CASSQRHIAYNEQFF. DNA of the CDR3: TGTGCCAGCAGCCAGAGGCATATAGCCTACAATGAGCAGTTCTTC.

The CDR3 DNA reads TGTGCCAGCAGGCTCGATCGGGGCGAGCAGTACTTC. The encoded protein is CASRLDRGEQYF. V gene TRBV7-2 combines with J gene TRBJ2-7, with TRBD2 as a possible D gene (5 bases). The CDR3 runs 12 residues. Germline V gene data show CDR1 as SGHTA and CDR2 as FQGNSA. V lost 6 bases, J lost 6 bases, and 12 bases lay in between.

This rearrangement joins TRBV4-1 to TRBJ2-7; 11 nucleotides agree with TRBD1. V shed 4 bases, J shed 3 bases, and the junction held 2 bases outside the gene matches. Germline V gives CDR1 MGHRA, CDR2 YSYEKL. CDR3 length: 14 residues. In DNA, the CDR3 is TGCGCCAGCAGCCCCGGGACAGGGGGCTACGAGCAGTACTTC. Translation: CASSPGTGGYEQYF.

The chain is built from TRBV18 and TRBJ2-2; TRBD2 agrees at 8 bases. The CDR3 consists of 15 residues. Per germline, CDR1 KGHSH and CDR2 LQKENI. With 6 bases clipped from V and 6 bases from J, the junction kept 9 bases outside the gene matches. The CDR3 spells CASSPFAGGAGELFF. The CDR3 nucleotides read TGTGCCAGCTCCCCCTTTGCGGGGGGCGCCGGGGAGCTGTTTTTT.

Only one count was recorded for this clone. V gene TRBV13 combines with J gene TRBJ2-3; no firm D call. The CDR3 is 13 amino acids. Trimming left V 4 bases short and J 5 bases short, with 10 bases between. Germline V CDR1 and CDR2: PRHDT, FYEKMQ (reference sequence). Here the CDR3 DNA reads TGTGCCAGCAGCTCGCTATCTTTAGATACGCAGTATTTT. It specifies CASSSLSLDTQYF.

This clone appeared a single time. The chain links TRBV5-1 to TRBJ2-7; 8 nucleotides line up with TRBD2. The germline V gene encodes CDR1 SGHRS and CDR2 YFSETQ. The V and J ends lost 2 bases and 6 bases, in that order; junction bases with no gene match: 10. The CDR3 is 15 amino acids. The CDR3 region has the DNA TGCGCCAGCAGCTTTGGTAGCGGGGTGTTAGGCGAGCAGTACTTC. Residues: CASSFGSGVLGEQYF.

The CDR3 DNA reads TGTGCCACCAGTGATTTCGGGGGGAACCAGTTCTTC. Amino acid sequence: CATSDFGGNQFF. This rearrangement joins TRBV24-1 to TRBJ2-1; 7 bases match TRBD2. This CDR3 is 12 amino acids long. V was pared by 1 base and J by 13 bases, with 3 bases of the junction left unmatched. The germline gives CDR1 KGHDR, CDR2 SFDVKD.

This clone showed up just once. The genes are TRBV2 and TRBJ1-5, with D possibly being TRBD1 (5 bases). This CDR3 has 17 residues. Trimming took off 4 bases at V and 0 bases at J, with 16 bases between the two ends. The germline gives CDR1 SNHLY, CDR2 FYNNEI. This CDR3 reads CASSVGAFPHSNQPQHF. CDR3 DNA: TGTGCCAGCAGTGTTGGGGCCTTCCCTCATAGCAATCAGCCCCAGCATTTT. Drawing the rest from reference TRBV2 and TRBJ1-5, the complete variable domain is EPEVTQTPSHQVTQMGQEVILRCVPISNHLYFYWYRQILGQKVEFLVSFYNNEISEKSEIFDDQFSVERPDGSNFTLKIRSTKLEDSAMYFCASSVGAFPHSNQPQHFGDGTRLSIL.

Sample share makes this clone medium-sized. The genes are TRBV9 and TRBJ2-2; 12 bases map to TRBD2. CDR3 size: 16 residues. The V gene's germline CDR1 is SGDLS and CDR2 YYNGEE. V trimming: 3 bases; J trimming: 7 bases; junction bases outside the gene matches: 7. Written as DNA, the CDR3 is TGTGCCAGCAGCGGACTAGCGGGAGATCGTGGCGGGGAGCTGTTTTTT. Its translation is CASSGLAGDRGGELFF.

Only one count was recorded for this clone. V is TRBV28 and J is TRBJ1-3; 8 bases line up with TRBD1. The germline V gene has CDR1 MDHEN and CDR2 SYDVKM. This CDR3 is 14 amino acids long. The V segment lost 7 bases and the J segment 2 bases; nucleotides outside the gene matches: 4. The CDR3, as DNA: TGTGCCAGCATTCCGGGACAGGCTGGAAACACCATATATTTT. Amino acid sequence: CASIPGQAGNTIYF.

The chain carries TRBV6-2 or TRBV6-3 and TRBJ2-7; TRBD2 agrees at 12 bases. The CDR3 is 16 amino acids. J was trimmed by 0 bases and V by 5 bases; bases with no gene match: 5. Germline-derived CDR1 and CDR2 are MNHEY and SVGEGT. The CDR3 DNA is TGTGCCAGCAGTGCCCGGACTAGCGGGGTCTCCTACGAGCAGTACTTC. It encodes CASSARTSGVSYEQYF.

This chain connects TRBV10-3 to TRBJ1-1; TRBD1 is a possible D gene (5 bases). The length of the CDR3 is 14 residues. The V and J ends lost 3 bases and 1 base respectively, with 9 bases between them. CDR1 and CDR2 from the germline V gene are ENHRY and SYGVKD. CDR3 protein: CAISETDRNTEAFF. The CDR3 region has the DNA TGTGCCATCAGTGAAACCGACAGGAACACTGAAGCTTTCTTT.

The V and J genes are TRBV6-5 and TRBJ1-2; the D is unclear. CDR1 MNHEY and CDR2 SVGAGI come from the germline V gene. V lost 2 bases and J 5 bases, leaving 9 bases between the germline ends. The CDR3 is 13 residues long. Here the CDR3 reads CASSYTRGYGYTF. The CDR3 DNA sequence: TGTGCCAGCAGTTACACGCGAGGGTATGGCTACACCTTC.